This T cell receptor (beta chain) was retrieved from a study of blood T cell repertoires in COVID-19. Study background: Samples of COVID-19 (acute and convalescent) were obtained from the United States, Italy and Spain. The cDNA or gDNA used as material had been derived from T cells, B-cell-depleted T cells, or PBMCs.

This CDR3 has 14 residues. Per the authors' pipeline: Using reference gene primer amplification, nucleated cell counts were estimated. Assay used: immunoSEQ multiplex PCR; TCRdb lists only in-frame clones, some missing. The V and J calls and clone size are taken from that table; D and trimming were inferred from the DNA. The sample contains over 25,000 clones, approximately 85% of which appear only once. This TCR came from a human donor in a cohort sampled during active COVID-19. The gene calls are TRBV21-1 and TRBJ2-5; TRBD1, the table's D call, was not compared with the DNA. TRBV21-1 is reported as a pseudogene. Input material: peripheral blood. CDR3 sequence (DNA): TGTGCCAGCAGCGCTCCGGGACACAAAGAGACCCAGTACTTC. It translates to CASSAPGHKETQYF.